Below are 7 T cell receptor beta chains sequenced from a single sample in a study of blood T cell repertoires in COVID-19 (TCRdb year 2020). Preparation of the library involved the immunoSEQ multiplex PCR assay. The table comes from immuneACCESS by way of TCRdb, which keeps in-frame sequences with V and J called. Part of the clones is missing from these tables; in studies checked, under half for an unresolved V gene and the rest for unknown reasons. The sample profile shows 200,000 to 250,000 clones; approximately 80% of them were found once. The ten largest make up 7.8% of the sample. What was sequenced was peripheral blood. These receptors all stem from a woman of 80 years or more with COVID-19, enrolled during active disease.

The chain is built from TRBV7-2 and TRBJ2-7; TRBD1 is a possible D gene (5 bases). Germline V gene sequence: CDR1 SGHTA, CDR2 FQGNSA. Trimming stripped 1 base from V and 6 bases from J, with 13 bases between. CDR3 length equals 14 residues. The CDR3, as DNA: TGTGCCAGCAGCTTAGATCCAGGGTGGGGCGAGCAGTACTTC. This translates into CASSLDPGWGEQYF. The variable domain in full, completed from reference TRBV7-2 and TRBJ2-7, reads GAGVSQSPSNKVTEKGKDVELRCDPISGHTALYWYRQSLGQGLEFLIYFQGNSAPDKSGLPSDRFSAERTGGSVSTLTIQRTQQEDSAVYLCASSLDPGWGEQYFGPGTRLTVT.

The chain combines TRBV4-1 with TRBJ2-3; tentative D call: TRBD1 (6 bases). CDR1 MGHRA and CDR2 YSYEKL come from the germline V gene. The CDR3 has 14 amino acids. V lost 4 bases, J lost 8 bases, and 16 bases lay in between. CDR3 protein: CASSPYGTPGTQYF. CDR3 DNA sequence: TGCGCCAGCAGCCCTTACGGGACACCGGGTACGCAGTATTTT.

V and J are TRBV3-1 (or the pseudogene TRBV3-2) and TRBJ2-2; D gene uncertain. The V and J ends lost 4 bases and 4 bases respectively, with 10 bases between them. The CDR3 is 14 amino acids. The germline CDR1 and CDR2 sequences are LGHDT and YNNKEL (reference sequence). The CDR3 loop is CASSRYTATGELFF. CDR3 DNA sequence: TGTGCCAGCAGCCGTTACACAGCCACCGGGGAGCTGTTTTTT.

This clone was observed a handful of times. The chain couples TRBV25-1 to TRBJ2-1; 9 positions match TRBD1. V lost 7 bases, J lost 5 bases, and 9 bases stayed unmatched. This CDR3 spans 15 amino acids. The germline V gene encodes CDR1 MGHDK and CDR2 SYGVNS. In DNA, the CDR3 is TGTGCCAGCACCCACCCGGGACAGGGAGACAATGAGCAGTTCTTC. Protein product: CASTHPGQGDNEQFF.

V and J are TRBV19 and TRBJ1-4, with 11 bases aligning to TRBD1. The CDR3 runs to 17 residues. Germline trimming cut 6 bases from V and 1 base from J; bases unmatched to any gene: 7. CDR1 LNHDA and CDR2 SQIVND come from the germline V gene (reference sequence). This CDR3 is CASSQAGTGGTNEKLFF. CDR3 coding DNA: TGTGCCAGTAGCCAAGCCGGGACAGGGGGAACTAATGAAAAACTGTTTTTT.

The chain couples TRBV7-2 to TRBJ1-1; the D is unclear. The CDR3 loop spans 14 amino acids. CDR1 and CDR2 (germline): SGHTA, FQGNSA. V lost 1 base and J 1 base, leaving 7 bases between the germline ends. CDR3 amino acids: CASSLGRQNTEAFF. The CDR3 nucleotides are TGTGCCAGCAGCTTAGGGCGACAGAACACTGAAGCTTTCTTT.

This rearrangement joins TRBV6-1 to TRBJ1-4; D unresolved. The CDR3 covers 16 residues. Germline lookup yields CDR1 MNHNS and CDR2 SASEGT. V dropped 4 bases and J dropped 0 bases, with 12 bases sitting between them. The CDR3 is CASSAFFPATNEKLFF. The CDR3 nucleotides are TGTGCCAGCAGTGCGTTCTTTCCAGCAACTAATGAAAAACTGTTTTTT.